Below, 5 T cell receptor beta chains from the same sample are listed, as sequenced in a study of T-cell memory formation after mild COVID-19. TCRdb analysed the 5' RACE reads with MiXCR anew, one entry per CDR3 protein. The table lists about 140,000 distinct CDR3 sequences, roughly 6.3% of them singletons. The sample comprised PBMCs or a T cell subset sorted from them (not recorded which). These receptors originate from an adult woman who had mild COVID-19 (a few samples of this study predate the infection). Cell type and time point are not known.

This clonotype was counted between two and nine times. The chain is built from TRBV19 and TRBJ1-2; D is possibly TRBD1 (5 bases). The CDR3 is 15 amino acids. V dropped 3 bases and J dropped 2 bases, with 13 bases sitting between them. Germline V gives CDR1 LNHDA, CDR2 SQIVND (reference sequence). CDR3 in DNA: TGTGCCAGTAGTATTTTATCAGGGACGAACTATGGCTACACCTTC. Translation: CASSILSGTNYGYTF.

The chain carries TRBV12-3 or TRBV12-4 and TRBJ2-3, with D perhaps TRBD1 (5 bases). The ends were cut back, 2 bases at V and 3 bases at J, with 12 bases in the middle. The length of the CDR3 is 15 residues. CDR3 amino acids: CASSLKSGQTDTQYF. CDR3 in DNA: TGTGCCAGCAGTTTAAAATCAGGGCAAACAGATACGCAGTATTTT.

This clonotype turned up a few times. V usage is TRBV19 and J usage is TRBJ2-3; possible D gene TRBD1, 6 bases. V gave up 3 bases and J gave up 2 bases, with 12 bases separating them. The CDR3 length is 15 residues. CDR1 and CDR2 (germline): LNHDA, SQIVND (reference sequence). The CDR3 DNA reads TGTGCCAGTAGTATGATCAGGGGACCCACAGATACGCAGTATTTT. Translated, it gives CASSMIRGPTDTQYF.

The chain carries TRBV24-1 and TRBJ1-2, with D uncertain. Germline CDR1 is KGHDR and CDR2 is SFDVKD. Trimming stripped 5 bases from V and 6 bases from J, with 6 bases between. CDR3 length: 11 residues. CDR3: CATSGPDGYTF. The CDR3 region has the DNA TGTGCCACCAGTGGTCCTGATGGCTACACCTTC.

A few counts support this clonotype. The junction departs from germline at one end; a sequencing error may be responsible. V and J are TRBV12-3 or TRBV12-4 and TRBJ2-5; 14 bases are shared with TRBD2. This CDR3 is 15 amino acids long. CDR3 sequence (DNA): TGTGCCAGCAGTCCAACGGGACTAGCGGGGGTCCTTCCTCAGTTC. Translated: CASSPTGLAGVLPQF.